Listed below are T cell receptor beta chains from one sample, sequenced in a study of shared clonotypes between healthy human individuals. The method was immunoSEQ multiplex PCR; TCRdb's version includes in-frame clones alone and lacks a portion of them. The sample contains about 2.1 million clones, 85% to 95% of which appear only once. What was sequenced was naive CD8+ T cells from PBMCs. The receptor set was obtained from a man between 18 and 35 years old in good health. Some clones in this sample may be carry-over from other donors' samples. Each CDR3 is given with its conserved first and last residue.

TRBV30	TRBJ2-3	CAWGTGLPDTQYF
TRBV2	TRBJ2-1	CASSERAGVYNEQFF
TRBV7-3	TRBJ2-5	CASSLIGSNGETQYF
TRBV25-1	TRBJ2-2	CASSDRLTGELFF
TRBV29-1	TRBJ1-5	CSVGTANQPQHF
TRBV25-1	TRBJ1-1	CASSEQQGRGNTEAFF
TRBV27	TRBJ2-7	CASSFGGSSYEQYF
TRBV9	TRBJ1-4	CASSPPGEDGSTNEKLFF
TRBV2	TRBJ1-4	CASSEGQGAVEKLFF
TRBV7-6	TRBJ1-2	CASSLASNYGYTF